This TCR beta chain derives from a study of T cells after yellow fever vaccination. Points from the study as a whole: Abundant bulk-derived clonotypes could contaminate FACS-sorted repertoires. Subsequent to the booster, the majority of primary-vaccination clones reappeared (roughly 95% CD4, about 90% CD8).

At least ten counts were recorded for this clonotype. Its specificity is unknown. 5'RACE template switching generated TCR cDNA, adding a universal primer site and UMIs. TCRdb called the 5' RACE reads again in MiXCR, with one record for every CDR3 protein. The data contain 100,000 to 150,000 distinct CDR3 sequences, around 7.4% of them seen just once; the ten biggest clones take up roughly 2.5%. This sequence was found in a man aged 18 to 35 who received the YFV17D yellow fever vaccine. The input for sequencing was CD4+ T cells sorted from PBMCs, taken less than 11 days after the first yellow fever vaccination.

CDR3 DNA sequence: TGTGCCAGCAGCCAATCCGACAGGGCGCCAGAGACCCAGTACTTC. Translation gives CASSQSDRAPETQYF. The rearrangement links TRBV3-1 to TRBJ2-5; 7 nucleotides line up with TRBD1. After removal of 2 bases from V and 4 bases from J, the junction contained 7 bases not matched to a gene. This CDR3 comprises 15 residues. The germline V gene encodes CDR1 LGHDT and CDR2 YNNKEL (reference sequence).